This T cell receptor beta chain was retrieved from a study of blood T cell repertoires in COVID-19. Deletions cut 1 base from V and 2 bases from J, with 8 bases between. CDR1 and CDR2 (germline): SGHNT, YENEEA. CDR3 length equals 15 residues. Relative to its sample, this clone is medium-sized (0.01 to 0.1%). Produced via immunoSEQ multiplex PCR; TCRdb's table is partial and in-frame only. The table shows approximately 79,000 clones, with over 80% occurring only once. This sequence originates from a man aged 50-59 years with COVID-19, enrolled during active disease. The chain carries TRBV11-3 and TRBJ2-2; D is unclear. The sequenced sample was peripheral blood. The CDR3 nucleotides read TGTGCCAGCAGCTTAGGAGGAGCTAACACCGGGGAGCTGTTTTTT. This gives the protein CASSLGGANTGELFF.